These 10 T cell receptor beta chains came from one sample sequenced in a study of blood T cells in healthy people across ages. A second about 7 to 12 cycle PCR used barcoded and J-beta primers. TCRdb reprocessed the 5' RACE reads via MiXCR and lists one record per CDR3 protein. The table includes more than 800,000 distinct CDR3 sequences, less than 35% detected once. Sequencing was carried out using blood. Every receptor here comes from a woman aged 80 or over in good health.

Concerning this clonotype: This could be a read error, since a much larger clone is one nucleotide away. The chain uses TRBV11-2 and TRBJ2-3, with D possibly called TRBD1 or TRBD2 (5 bases each). This CDR3 region has 18 residues. Between the trimmed V and J ends, which lost 4 bases and 2 bases, there was a span of 22 bases. Germline-derived CDR1 and CDR2 are SGHAT and FQNNGV. CDR3 sequence: CASSSIARGVSVTDTQYF. CDR3 coding DNA: TGTGCCAGCAGCTCCATAGCGAGGGGCGTCTCTGTCACAGATACGCAGTATTTT.

This clonotype was counted ten times or more. The CDR3: CSAPTGTHGGYTF. As DNA, the CDR3 is TGCAGTGCGCCCACCGGGACCCACGGAGGCTACACCTTC. V is TRBV20-1 and J is TRBJ1-2; D possibly corresponds to TRBD1 (5 bases). CDR3 size: 13 residues. V was shortened by 6 bases and J by 8 bases, with 19 bases between the two germline ends. The germline V gene has CDR1 DFQATT and CDR2 SNEGSKA (reference sequence).

This chain uses TRBV25-1 with TRBJ2-3, with D perhaps matching TRBD2 (7 bases). The CDR3 is made up of 16 amino acids. CDR1 is MGHDK and CDR2 is SYGVNS in the germline V gene. The V gene lost 11 bases and the J gene lost 0 bases, with 21 bases spanning the gap. The CDR3 DNA reads as TGTGCCGACAGTGAGGGGGGGCTCCCTAGCACAGATACGCAGTATTTT. Protein: CADSEGGLPSTDTQYF.

This clonotype was detected only a few times. The gene calls are TRBV6-2 or TRBV6-3 and TRBJ2-7; D ambiguous. Germline CDR1 MNHEY, CDR2 SVGEGT. V lost 6 bases to trimming and J lost 6 bases, with 9 bases between them. The CDR3 is 11 residues long. CDR3 in DNA: TGTGCCAGCAGAACGAAAGGCGAGCAGTACTTC. It specifies CASRTKGEQYF.

This clonotype showed up many times. The chain couples TRBV6-2 or TRBV6-3 to TRBJ1-1, with 7 bases matching TRBD1. Germline CDR1 reads MNHEY; CDR2 reads SVGEGT. Trimming took 10 bases from V and 1 from J; bases not matched to a gene: 12. The CDR3 is made up of 15 amino acids. CDR3 protein: CATRGGQVTNTEAFF. CDR3 coding DNA: TGTGCCACCCGAGGCGGACAGGTAACGAACACTGAAGCTTTCTTT.

This clonotype was observed a few times. The chain has TRBV19 and TRBJ2-3; D unclear. Germline V gene lookup returns CDR1 LNHDA and CDR2 SQIVND (reference sequence). V was pared by 2 bases and J by 10 bases, with 7 bases between. The CDR3 spans 11 residues. CDR3: CASSIPGAQYF. In DNA, the CDR3 is TGTGCCAGTAGTATACCCGGAGCGCAGTATTTT.

This clonotype was observed at least ten times. The rearrangement links TRBV7-9 to TRBJ2-7; D possibly corresponds to TRBD1 (5 bases). The germline V gene encodes CDR1 SEHNR and CDR2 FQNEAQ (reference sequence). The length of the CDR3 is 14 residues. Trimming stripped 1 base from V and 2 bases from J, with 9 bases between. CDR3 DNA: TGTGCCAGCAGCTTAGGGGCAGGGCCCTACGAGCAGTACTTC. It translates to CASSLGAGPYEQYF. Drawing the rest from reference TRBV7-9 and TRBJ2-7, the complete variable domain is DTGVSQNPRHKITKRGQNVTFRCDPISEHNRLYWYRQTLGQGPEFLTYFQNEAQLEKSRLLSDRFSAERPKGSFSTLEIQRTEQGDSAMYLCASSLGAGPYEQYFGPGTRLTVT.

The gene calls are TRBV7-2 and TRBJ2-7, with D possibly matching TRBD2 (6 bases). The germline CDR1 and CDR2 sequences are SGHTA and FQGNSA. V lost 3 bases, J lost 0 bases, and 9 bases lay in between. CDR3 length: 14 amino acids. The chain's CDR3 is CASSFIGSSYEQYF. DNA for the CDR3: TGTGCCAGCAGCTTCATCGGGAGCTCCTACGAGCAGTACTTC.

This clonotype was picked up a small number of times. This may come from a read error, since a much larger clone is one base off. This rearrangement joins TRBV5-1 to TRBJ2-1; 11 bases agree with TRBD1. The DNA end lines up better with TRBJ2-7; the J call may be wrong. The germline V gene encodes CDR1 SGHRS and CDR2 YFSETQ. The CDR3 covers 16 residues. In DNA form, the CDR3 reads TGCGCCAGCAGCTTAAGAGCCGGGACAGGGGGGAATGAGCAGTACTTC. It is translated as CASSLRAGTGGNEQYF.

To note about this clonotype: Sequence at one end of the junction differs from germline and may be a read error. This sequence joins TRBV27 and TRBJ2-3; perhaps D is TRBD1 or TRBD2 (5 bases each). CDR1 is MNHEY, CDR2 SMNVEV, per germline (reference sequence). There are 16 residues in the CDR3. CDR3 in amino acids: CASSLRDHYGADTPYF. DNA of the CDR3: TGTGCCAGCAGTCTCCGGGACCATTATGGGGCAGATACGCCGTATTTT.